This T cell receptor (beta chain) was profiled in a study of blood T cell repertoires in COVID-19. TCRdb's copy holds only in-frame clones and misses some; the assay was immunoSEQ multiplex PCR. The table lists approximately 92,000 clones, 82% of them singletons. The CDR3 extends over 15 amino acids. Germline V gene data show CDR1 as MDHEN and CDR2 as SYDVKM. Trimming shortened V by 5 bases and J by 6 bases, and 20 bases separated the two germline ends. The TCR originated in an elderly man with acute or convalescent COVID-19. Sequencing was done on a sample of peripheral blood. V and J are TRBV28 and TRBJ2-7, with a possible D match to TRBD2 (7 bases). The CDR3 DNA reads TGTGCCAGCAGTCCACCCCCGGTAGGGGGGGGCGAGCAGTACTTC. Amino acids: CASSPPPVGGGEQYF.